A single sample gave rise to the 3 T cell receptor beta chains below, sequenced in a study of cytomegalovirus exposure and HLA in healthy donors. The primer mix had 60 Vbeta and 13 Jbeta primers. Data came from immunoSEQ multiplex PCR; TCRdb stores just in-frame clones and leaves some out. The sample yields tens of thousands of clones, of which the top ten take up approximately 7%. Sequenced material: PBMCs. The receptors were sampled from a woman aged 40 to 50 in good health and CMV-seronegative.

The chain uses TRBV11-1 and TRBJ1-2; D remains unclear. This CDR3 comprises 13 residues. V was pared by 3 bases and J by 3 bases, with 8 bases between. The V gene's germline CDR1 is SGHAT and CDR2 FQDESV (reference sequence). The CDR3 nucleotides are TGTGCCAGCAGCTTCGGGGAGGACTATGGCTACACCTTC. This translates into CASSFGEDYGYTF.

The V call is TRBV6-1, the J call TRBJ1-5; D is perhaps TRBD1 (5 bases). V shed 5 bases and J shed 4 bases, with 12 bases lying between them. The CDR3 runs to 14 residues. CDR1 MNHNS and CDR2 SASEGT come from the germline V gene. CDR3 nucleotide sequence: TGTGCCAGCAGTTCCCATAAGGGGAATCAGCCCCAGCATTTT. Its translation is CASSSHKGNQPQHF.

The rearrangement uses TRBV20-1 and TRBJ1-1; 7 bases map to TRBD1. This CDR3 has 11 amino acids. Germline CDR1 is DFQATT and CDR2 is SNEGSKA (reference sequence). The trim removed 7 bases at V and 10 bases at J, leaving 9 bases unmatched. The CDR3 DNA follows: TGCAGTGGATTGACAGGGCCGAGAGCTTTCTTT. Translated, it gives CSGLTGPRAFF.